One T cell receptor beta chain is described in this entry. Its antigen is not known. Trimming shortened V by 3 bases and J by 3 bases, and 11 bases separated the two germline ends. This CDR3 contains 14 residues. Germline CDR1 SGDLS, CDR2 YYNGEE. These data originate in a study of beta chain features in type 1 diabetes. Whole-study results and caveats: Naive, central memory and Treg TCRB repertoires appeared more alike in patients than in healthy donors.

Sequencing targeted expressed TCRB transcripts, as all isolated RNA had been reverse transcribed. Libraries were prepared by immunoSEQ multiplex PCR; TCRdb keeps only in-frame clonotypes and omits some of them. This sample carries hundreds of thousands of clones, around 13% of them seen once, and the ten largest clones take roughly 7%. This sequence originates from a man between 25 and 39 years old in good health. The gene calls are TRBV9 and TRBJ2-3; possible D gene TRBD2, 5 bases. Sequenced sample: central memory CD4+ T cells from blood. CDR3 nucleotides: TGTGCCAGCAGCGATGCGAAGCGGACAGATACGCAGTATTTT. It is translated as CASSDAKRTDTQYF. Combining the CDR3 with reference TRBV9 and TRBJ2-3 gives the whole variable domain DSGVTQTPKHLITATGQRVTLRCSPRSGDLSVYWYQQSLDQGLQFLIQYYNGEERAKGNILERFSAQQFPDLHSELNLSSLELGDSALYFCASSDAKRTDTQYFGPGTRLTVL.